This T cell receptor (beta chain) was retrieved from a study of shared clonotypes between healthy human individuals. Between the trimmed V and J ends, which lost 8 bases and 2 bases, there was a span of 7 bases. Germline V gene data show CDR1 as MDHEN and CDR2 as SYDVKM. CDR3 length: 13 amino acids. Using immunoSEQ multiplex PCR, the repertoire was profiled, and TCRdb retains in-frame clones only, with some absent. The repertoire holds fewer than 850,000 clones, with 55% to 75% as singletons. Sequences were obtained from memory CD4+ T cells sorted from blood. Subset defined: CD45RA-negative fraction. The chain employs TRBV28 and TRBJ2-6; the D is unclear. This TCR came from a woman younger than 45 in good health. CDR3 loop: CASLGAGANVLTF. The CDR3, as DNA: TGTGCCAGCCTCGGCGCTGGGGCCAACGTCCTGACTTTC.